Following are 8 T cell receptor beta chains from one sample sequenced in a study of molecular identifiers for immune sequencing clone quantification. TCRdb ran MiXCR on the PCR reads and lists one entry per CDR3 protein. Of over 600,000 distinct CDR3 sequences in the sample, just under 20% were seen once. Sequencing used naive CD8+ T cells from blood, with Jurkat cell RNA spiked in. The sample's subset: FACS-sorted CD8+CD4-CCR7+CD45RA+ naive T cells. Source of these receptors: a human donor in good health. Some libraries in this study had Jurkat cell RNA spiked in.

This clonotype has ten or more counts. As DNA, the CDR3 is TGTGCCAGCAGCCAAGAGAAGAGGACCCAGTACTTC. This codes for CASSQEKRTQYF. The chain has TRBV14 and TRBJ2-5; D ambiguous. There are 12 residues in the CDR3. With 0 bases removed from V and 7 bases from J, the gap between germline ends came to 6 bases. CDR1 is SGHDN, CDR2 FVKESK, per germline.

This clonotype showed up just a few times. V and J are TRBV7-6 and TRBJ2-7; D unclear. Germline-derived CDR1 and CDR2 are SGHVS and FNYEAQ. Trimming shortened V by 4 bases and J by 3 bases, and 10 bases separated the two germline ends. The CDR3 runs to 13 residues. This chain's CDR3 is CASSSEDGYEQYF. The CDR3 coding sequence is TGTGCCAGCAGCTCTGAGGACGGCTACGAGCAGTACTTC.

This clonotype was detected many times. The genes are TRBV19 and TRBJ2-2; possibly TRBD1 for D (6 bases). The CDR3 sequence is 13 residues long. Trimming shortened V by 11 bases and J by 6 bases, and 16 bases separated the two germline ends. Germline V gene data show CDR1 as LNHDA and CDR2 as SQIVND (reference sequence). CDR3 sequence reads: CASGTIGAGELFF. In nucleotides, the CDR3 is TGTGCCTCCGGGACAATTGGTGCCGGGGAGCTGTTTTTT.

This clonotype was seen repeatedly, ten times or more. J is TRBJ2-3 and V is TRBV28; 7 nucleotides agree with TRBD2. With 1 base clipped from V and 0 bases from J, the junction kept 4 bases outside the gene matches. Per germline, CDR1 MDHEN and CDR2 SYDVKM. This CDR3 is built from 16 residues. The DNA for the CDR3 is TGTGCCAGCAGTTTATTCGCTAGCGGAAGCACAGATACGCAGTATTTT. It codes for CASSLFASGSTDTQYF.

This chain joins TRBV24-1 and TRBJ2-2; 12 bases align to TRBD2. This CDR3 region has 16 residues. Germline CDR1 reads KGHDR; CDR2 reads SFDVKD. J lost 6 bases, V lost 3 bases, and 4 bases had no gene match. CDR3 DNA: TGTGCCACCAGTGATCGGACTAGCGGGGTCCCCGGGGAGCTGTTTTTT. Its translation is CATSDRTSGVPGELFF.

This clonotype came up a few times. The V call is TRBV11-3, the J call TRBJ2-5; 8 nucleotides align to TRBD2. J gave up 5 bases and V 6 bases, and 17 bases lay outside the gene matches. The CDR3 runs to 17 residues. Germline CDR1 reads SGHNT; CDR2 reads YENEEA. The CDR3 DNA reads TGTGCCAGCAGTCGGGGGGGGGCAAGTCCCCGAAACGAGACCCAGTACTTC. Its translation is CASSRGGASPRNETQYF.

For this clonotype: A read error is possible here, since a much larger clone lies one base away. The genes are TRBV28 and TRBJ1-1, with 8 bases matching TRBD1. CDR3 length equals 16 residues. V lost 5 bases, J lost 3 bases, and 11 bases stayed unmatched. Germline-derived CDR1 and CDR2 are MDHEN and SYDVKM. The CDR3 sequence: CASSIYRGSMYTEAFF. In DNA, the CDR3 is TGTGCCAGCAGTATCTACAGGGGGAGTATGTACACTGAAGCTTTCTTT.

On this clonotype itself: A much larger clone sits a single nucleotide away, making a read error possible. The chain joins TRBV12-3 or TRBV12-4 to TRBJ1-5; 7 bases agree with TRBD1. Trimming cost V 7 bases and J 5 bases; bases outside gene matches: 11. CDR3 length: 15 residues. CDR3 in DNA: TGTGCCAGCAAACTACAGGGGAGTATCGATCAGCCCCAGCATTTT. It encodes CASKLQGSIDQPQHF.